The T cell receptor beta chain under discussion was sequenced for a study of T cells in Graves' hyperthyroidism and ophthalmopathy (dated by TCRdb to about 2019). Regarding the research as a whole: Peripheral blood was sampled at the time of initial diagnosis, prior to any treatment. To identify distinguishing TCR V-J signatures, a discovery cohort of about 95 patients was used, comprising 40 to 45 with Graves' ophthalmopathy and about 59 with stable Graves' hyperthyroidism. TCR Vbeta CDR3 sequencing of 130 to 150 peripheral blood samples (approximately 44 ophthalmopathy, about 74 hyperthyroidism and around 17 progressor patients) is reported in the paper. Whether ophthalmopathy could be predicted prospectively was tested in an independent validation cohort made up of approximately 19 hyperthyroidism patients plus 17 patients who later progressed to ophthalmopathy. In addition, the study compared T-cell repertoires in thyroid tissue and in blood from several Graves' hyperthyroidism patients. After blood sampling, hyperthyroidism patients were treated with methimazole at a starting dose of 30 mg daily, and ophthalmopathy patients were treated with high-dose intravenous methylprednisolone. The approximately 90 discovery patients were randomly split 7:3 into training and test sets.

Study-level results and caveats: Most expanded thyroid clonotypes (frequency above 0.001) were also found in blood, which suggests that blood repertoires may mirror thyroid immune responses. In cross-validation, a model built on a 13 V-J signature told ophthalmopathy apart from stable hyperthyroidism with 87.88% sensitivity and approximately 81% specificity, and in testing the same model reached 80%/75%. No statistical method was used to fix the sample size in advance, and group allocation was not hidden from the investigators. In validation, the model predicted progression to ophthalmopathy a median of approximately 6.6 months before onset, with approximately 70% sensitivity and roughly 79% specificity.

This clonotype was picked up many times. Its specific antigen is unknown. Base-call qualities are not available, and no considerably larger clone is one nucleotide away. The hyperthyroidism patients were between 18 and 65 years old and newly diagnosed, with a disease duration of less than 2 months. Patients with uncontrolled infections, other autoimmune diseases, pregnancy or lactation were excluded. Clinical symptoms, serum thyroxine and TRAb, thyroid ultrasound, and orbital computed tomography formed the basis for the diagnoses. Blood from progressor patients was drawn when they were first diagnosed with hyperthyroidism, before any ophthalmopathy symptoms appeared. PBMCs were isolated from about 9.2 ml of fresh peripheral blood by Ficoll-Paque density gradient centrifugation. Progressor patients were first diagnosed with Graves' hyperthyroidism and then developed ophthalmopathy during follow-up. Total RNA was extracted using Trizol reagent, and RNA quality was assessed on an Agilent 2100 Bioanalyzer.

The TCR beta CDR3 regions were amplified from RNA transcripts. The TCR CDR3 was subjected to a first round of RT-PCR using the HTBI primer set and the Qiagen OneStep RT-PCR kit. Libraries were constructed in a second round of multiplex PCR, after which size selection and purification were carried out. The libraries were sequenced on an Illumina HiSeq2000 using paired-end 100 bp reads. In the source study's methods: Raw data were processed with SOAPnuke, discarding reads with adapters, uncalled bases, mean Phred below 15, or no exact constant-primer or identifier match. High-quality paired reads were merged with COPE v1.2.5, and unique nucleotide sequences were defined as clonotypes. Clonotypes were aligned to IMGT TRBV, TRBD and TRBJ reference segments using MiTCR v1.1. Only V-J combinations with frequency above 0.0001, covering 99% to 99.2% of repertoires, were analysed. The TCS score was defined as F50 (clonal expansion) divided by E x V (chaos), with BLOSUM62-based TCRdist calculated between CDR3 peptides within each V-J. Welch's t-statistics and random forest reduced roughly 500 V-J features to 10 to 15, which were used in a naive Bayes classifier (R e1071). Using fastp at Q25 and MiXCR, TCRdb reprocessed the public reads and kept productive beta chains. Each CDR3 protein appears once, grouped with its most common genes and DNA. Here the V and J calls rest on TCRdb's processing, not on the authors' analysis. The sample includes about 160,000 distinct CDR3 sequences, with approximately 9% observed a single time. The top ten hold over 20% of the sample.

Reading from cysteine to phenylalanine, the CDR3 counts 14 amino acids. The CDR3 DNA has 42 bases and is translated from base 1. V loses 1 base at its end and J loses 5 bases; junction bases beyond the gene matches: 3. As encoded in the germline V gene, CDR1 is SGHVS while CDR2 is FQNEAQ. This receptor chain uses TRBV7-8 and TRBJ2-3; 7 of the junction bases match TRBD1. Sequenced sample: blood. The TCR originated in a woman under 30 with Graves' hyperthyroidism that later progressed to Graves' ophthalmopathy. The CDR3 in this case is CASSLEAGGDTQYF. The nucleotide sequence reads TGTGCCAGCAGCTTAGAGGCAGGGGGAGATACGCAGTATTTT. Extended through the reference TRBV7-8 and TRBJ2-3 proteins, this CDR3 yields the full variable domain: GAGVSQSPRYKVAKRGQDVALRCDPISGHVSLFWYQQALGQGPEFLTYFQNEAQLDKSGLPSDRFFAERPEGSVSTLKIQRTQQEDSAVYLCASSLEAGGDTQYFGPGTRLTVL.